This TCR beta chain was found in a study of blood T cells in healthy people across ages. This clonotype turned up a few times. Using a J-beta primer mix together with a sample-barcoded 5' primer, a second PCR was run for about 6 to 11 cycles. TCRdb processed the 5' RACE reads anew with MiXCR; each CDR3 protein has one entry. The sample contains hundreds of thousands of distinct CDR3 sequences, 49% of which appear only once. V was clipped by 3 bases and J by 2 bases; unmatched bases: 11. CDR3 length: 17 residues. CDR1 SQVTM and CDR2 ANQGSEA come from the germline V gene. This chain connects TRBV29-1 to TRBJ2-3, with 10 bases aligning to TRBD1. Sequences were obtained from blood. The receptor was isolated from a woman aged 55-70 years in good health. CDR3 protein: CSVDTGRTGGYTDTQYF. The CDR3 nucleotides are TGCAGCGTTGATACGGGTCGGACAGGGGGTTACACAGATACGCAGTATTTT.